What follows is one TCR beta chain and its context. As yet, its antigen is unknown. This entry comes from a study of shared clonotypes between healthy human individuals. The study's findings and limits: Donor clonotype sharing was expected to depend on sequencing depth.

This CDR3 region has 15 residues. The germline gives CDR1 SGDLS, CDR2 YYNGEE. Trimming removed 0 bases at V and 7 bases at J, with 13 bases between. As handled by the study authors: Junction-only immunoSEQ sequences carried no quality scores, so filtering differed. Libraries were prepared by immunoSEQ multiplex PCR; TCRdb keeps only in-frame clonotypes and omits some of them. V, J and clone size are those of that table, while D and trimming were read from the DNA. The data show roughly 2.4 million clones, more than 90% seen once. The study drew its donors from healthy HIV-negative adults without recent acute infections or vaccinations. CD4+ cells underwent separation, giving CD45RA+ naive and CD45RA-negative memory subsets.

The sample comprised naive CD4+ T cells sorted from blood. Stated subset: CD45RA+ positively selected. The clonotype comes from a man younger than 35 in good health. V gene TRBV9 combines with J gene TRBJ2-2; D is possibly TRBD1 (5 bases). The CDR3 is CASSVELDKGGELFF. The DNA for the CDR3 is TGTGCCAGCAGCGTAGAGCTGGACAAGGGCGGGGAGCTGTTTTTT.